The 11 T cell receptor beta chains reported below all come from one sample, sequenced in a study of CD8 T cells in Susac syndrome. When the RNA was reverse transcribed, random hexamers were used with an input of about 0.45 to 1 ug. TCRdb independently ran MiXCR on the immunoSEQ multiplex PCR reads; one entry per CDR3 protein. The top ten hold 0.084% of the sample, which has around 140,000 distinct CDR3 sequences, less than 95% seen once. The material sequenced was CD4+ T cells from PBMCs. Receptors originate from a human donor in good health.

CDR3 nucleotides: TGCGCCAGCAGCCCGGGACTAGCGGGCCGTAGCACAGATACGCAGTATTTT. Protein product: CASSPGLAGRSTDTQYF. The chain employs TRBV4-1 and TRBJ2-3; 12 bases align to TRBD2. Germline values: CDR1 MGHRA, CDR2 YSYEKL. Germline trimming cut 4 bases from V and 0 bases from J; bases unmatched to any gene: 5. This CDR3 has 17 residues.

V is TRBV20-1 and J is TRBJ2-7; D remains ambiguous. Trimming left V 2 bases short and J 7 bases short, with 18 bases between. Germline CDR1 reads DFQATT; CDR2 reads SNEGSKA (reference sequence). CDR3 size: 14 residues. The DNA of the CDR3 is TGCAGTGCTAGATCCGGATCCGATGCGAGGGAGCAGTACTTC. Its translation: CSARSGSDAREQYF.

This chain joins TRBV20-1 and TRBJ1-2; no firm D call. The V end was cut by 3 bases, the J end by 8 bases, with 16 bases between. Per the germline V gene, CDR1 is DFQATT and CDR2 is SNEGSKA (reference sequence). This CDR3 region has 13 residues. CDR3 sequence reads: CSASPQPLQGYTF. CDR3 sequence (DNA): TGCAGTGCTAGCCCACAGCCCCTGCAGGGCTACACCTTC.

The chain combines TRBV10-3 with TRBJ1-2; possible D gene TRBD1, 5 bases. Germline V gives CDR1 ENHRY, CDR2 SYGVKD. This CDR3 spans 14 amino acids. The germline V and J ends were trimmed by 0 bases and 1 base, with 6 bases remaining between them. The CDR3 sequence: CAISESRVNYGYTF. The DNA for the CDR3 is TGTGCCATCAGTGAGTCCAGGGTTAACTATGGCTACACCTTC.

The gene calls are TRBV20-1 and TRBJ1-5; D perhaps matches TRBD1 (5 bases). Trimming left V 2 bases short and J 4 bases short, with 15 bases between. The CDR3 totals 15 residues. Per germline, CDR1 DFQATT and CDR2 SNEGSKA (reference sequence). The CDR3 reads CSARSIRAGNQPQHF. The CDR3 DNA reads TGCAGTGCTAGAAGTATCAGGGCTGGGAATCAGCCCCAGCATTTT.

The J gene is TRBJ2-5, the V gene TRBV27; D unresolved. Trimming removed 6 bases from V and 1 base from J, with 12 bases in between. Germline loops: CDR1 MNHEY, CDR2 SMNVEV (reference sequence). The CDR3 runs to 14 residues. The CDR3 region has the DNA TGTGCCAGCAGGAGCTGGGGTACCCAAGAGACCCAGTACTTC. Its translation is CASRSWGTQETQYF.

The chain uses TRBV3-1 and TRBJ2-7, with D unclear. V was clipped by 0 bases and J by 7 bases, with 13 bases between them. Germline CDR1 and CDR2: LGHDT and YNNKEL (reference sequence). The CDR3 has 14 residues. The CDR3 loop reads CASSQDQTSGEQYF. CDR3 in DNA: TGTGCCAGCAGCCAAGATCAGACCTCTGGGGAGCAGTACTTC.

The rearrangement uses TRBV2 and TRBJ2-1, with D possibly being TRBD1 (5 bases). Germline CDR1 is SNHLY and CDR2 is FYNNEI. CDR3 length: 13 amino acids. Trimming left V 10 bases short and J 0 bases short, with 10 bases between. In DNA, the CDR3 is TGTGCCATACAGGCGAGCTCCTACAATGAGCAGTTCTTC. Translation: CAIQASSYNEQFF.

The chain uses TRBV18 and TRBJ1-1; 7 nucleotides line up with TRBD1. With V trimmed by 1 base and J by 6 bases, 5 bases remained unmatched. CDR1 is KGHSH, CDR2 LQKENI, per germline. This CDR3 contains 14 residues. In DNA, the CDR3 is TGTGCCAGCTCACCACTCCAGGGGGGGCCTGAAGCTTTCTTT. Amino acids: CASSPLQGGPEAFF.

This rearrangement joins TRBV18 to TRBJ2-1, with D tentatively TRBD1 (6 bases). The CDR3 is 15 residues long. Germline-derived CDR1 and CDR2 are KGHSH and LQKENI. V dropped 3 bases and J dropped 4 bases, with 13 bases sitting between them. CDR3 protein: CASSPSGQLYNEQFF. CDR3 sequence (DNA): TGTGCCAGCTCACCCTCCGGACAGCTATACAATGAGCAGTTCTTC.

The chain is built from TRBV7-2 and TRBJ2-1; tentatively, D is TRBD2 (5 bases). Looked up from germline, CDR1 is SGHTA and CDR2 is FQGNSA. Between the trimmed V and J ends, which lost 3 bases and 5 bases, there was a span of 14 bases. CDR3 size: 15 residues. CDR3 in DNA: TGTGCCAGCAGCTTCGCAGCGGCCGATCACAATGAGCAGTTCTTC. Residues: CASSFAAADHNEQFF. Drawing the rest from reference TRBV7-2 and TRBJ2-1, the complete variable domain is GAGVSQSPSNKVTEKGKDVELRCDPISGHTALYWYRQSLGQGLEFLIYFQGNSAPDKSGLPSDRFSAERTGGSVSTLTIQRTQQEDSAVYLCASSFAAADHNEQFFGPGTRLTVL.